This T cell receptor (beta chain) appears in the sequencing data of a study of cytomegalovirus exposure and HLA in healthy donors. In regard to this clone: Its antigen is currently unknown.

Both 60 Vbeta primers and 13 Jbeta primers went into the PCR. Libraries were prepared by immunoSEQ multiplex PCR; TCRdb keeps only in-frame clonotypes and omits some of them. Among 150,000 to 250,000 clones, 65% to 90% were seen once, and the ten largest hold 2.3%. General study points: The study recorded about 160 TCR beta chains that were cytomegalovirus-associated. In an earlier analysis, in some 500 donors, most V segments appeared productive either ~90% or ~30% of the time. Later, an analysis found that common viral pathogens appeared to be linked with several of the most significant clusters.

The clonotype was recovered from a woman in her forties or fifties in good health and CMV-seronegative. Sequenced: PBMCs.

The CDR3 DNA sequence: TGTGCCAGTAGTATAAGGAATCCACTGAGCGGTTCACCCCTCCACTTT. As protein: CASSIRNPLSGSPLHF. This chain links TRBV19 with TRBJ1-6; D uncertain. The CDR3 totals 16 residues. Per the germline V gene, CDR1 is LNHDA and CDR2 is SQIVND (reference sequence). Trimming removed 2 bases from V and 9 bases from J, with 17 bases in between.